The entry below describes one TCR beta chain. Regarding treatment: randomized to nivolumab then ipilimumab (arm A) or the reverse (arm B). No patient had prior DNA-damaging chemotherapy. From thawed PBMCs, live CD3+CD8+ cells negative for CD19 and CD56 were sorted. Some clones are missing from TCRdb's copy, which holds only in-frame ones; the method was immunoSEQ multiplex PCR. This table has some 40,000 clones, roughly 81% appearing once. This entry belongs to a study of sequential checkpoint blockade in melanoma. Study-wide context: Randomization was 1:1 between first-line nivolumab→ipilimumab and ipilimumab→nivolumab. After both sequences, patients received maintenance nivolumab.

V was cut by 6 bases and J by 1 base, with 12 bases left in between. Germline V gene lookup returns CDR1 PRHDT and CDR2 FYEKMQ (reference sequence). The CDR3 length is 14 residues. The source is a human donor with melanoma. The chain employs TRBV13 and TRBJ1-1; tentative D call: TRBD1 (5 bases). The material was CD8+ T cells sorted from blood (inferred from file names), obtained from a patient given nivolumab and ipilimumab in sequence. CDR3 region: CASSPGWRNTEAFF. CDR3 nucleotides: TGTGCCAGCAGTCCAGGGTGGAGGAACACTGAAGCTTTCTTT.